The rows below give T cell receptor beta chains drawn from one sample of a study of blood T cell repertoires in COVID-19. Generated by immunoSEQ multiplex PCR, the TCRdb table keeps only in-frame clones and is missing some. The sample carries roughly 250,000 clones, 70% to 90% recorded once. The sample was PBMCs or T cells enriched from blood (not recorded which). The receptors shown here come from a woman between 45 and 60 years old who had recovered from COVID-19. CDR3s include the opening cysteine and the closing phenylalanine or tryptophan. The order of the fields is V gene, J gene, D gene, clone size, CDR3 DNA, CDR3 protein. D genes are given only for firm matches. Size values are once, few and many counts, or a class for expanded clones, and some rows have none.

TRBV19	TRBJ2-5	NA	NA	TGTGCCAGTAGCACCACAGCCCGACAGAAAGAGACCCAGTACTTC	CASSTTARQKETQYF
TRBV6-5	TRBJ2-2	TRBD2	NA	TGTGCCAGCGCGTTCGGGAGGACCGTCGGGGAGCTGTTTTTT	CASAFGRTVGELFF
TRBV7-2	TRBJ2-1	TRBD2	NA	TGTGCCAGCAGCTCGAGCGGGGGAGTGCAGTTCTTC	CASSSSGGVQFF
TRBV5-1	TRBJ1-4	NA	NA	TGCGCCAGCAGCTTGACAGCAACTAATGAAAAACTGTTTTTT	CASSLTATNEKLFF
TRBV7-2	TRBJ2-7	TRBD1	NA	TGTGCCAGCAGCTCCAGTTGGGACAGCTCCTACGAGCAGTACTTC	CASSSSWDSSYEQYF
TRBV2	TRBJ1-5	TRBD1	NA	TGTGCCAGCAGCGGGGACAGGGGTGGCAATCAGCCCCAGCATTTT	CASSGDRGGNQPQHF
TRBV27	TRBJ2-7	TRBD2	few	TGTGCCAGCAGTCCTCAATTAGCGGGAGGAGCCTACGAGCAGTACTTC	CASSPQLAGGAYEQYF
TRBV28	TRBJ2-1	TRBD2	NA	TGTGCCAGCAAATCTAGGCTAGCGGGAACCAATGAGCAGTTCTTC	CASKSRLAGTNEQFF
TRBV19	TRBJ2-2	NA	NA	TGTGCCAGTAGTATTGGGCTAACCGGGGAGCTGTTTTTT	CASSIGLTGELFF
TRBV5-1	TRBJ2-7	TRBD1	NA	TGCGCCAGCAGCTTGATGGACAGGGGGCAGGACGAGCAGTACTTC	CASSLMDRGQDEQYF
TRBV29-1	TRBJ2-1	NA	once	TGCAGCGCCGCACCCTCCAGCTACAATGAGCAGTTCTTC	CSAAPSSYNEQFF
TRBV9	TRBJ1-1	NA	NA	TGTGCCAGCAGCGTAGTTCCTTCCTACACTGAAGCTTTCTTT	CASSVVPSYTEAFF
TRBV30	TRBJ2-5	TRBD2	NA	TGTGCCTGGAGTGTAGCGGGGGCGCAGGACCAGTACTTC	CAWSVAGAQDQYF
TRBV2	TRBJ1-1	TRBD1	NA	TGTGCCAGCAGACAGGGGCGAGACACTGAAGCTTTCTTT	CASRQGRDTEAFF
TRBV5-1	TRBJ2-3	NA	NA	TGCGCCAGCAGCTTGGGTGCTAGCGCGATCCAAGATACGCAGTATTTT	CASSLGASAIQDTQYF
TRBV5-1	TRBJ2-2	TRBD2	NA	TGCGCCAGCAGAACGACTAGCGTCACCGGGGAGCTGTTTTTT	CASRTTSVTGELFF
TRBV4-2	TRBJ1-2	TRBD1	NA	TGTGCCAGCAGCCAAGAGGGGACAGGGTTTGATGGCTACACCTTC	CASSQEGTGFDGYTF
TRBV11-3	TRBJ2-1	NA	NA	TGTGCCAGCAGCGTTAACAATGAGCAGTTCTTC	CASSVNNEQFF
TRBV9	TRBJ2-7	NA	once	TGTGCCAGCAGCGCTACAGGGTACGAGCAGTACTTC	CASSATGYEQYF
TRBV7-9	TRBJ1-1	TRBD1	NA	TGTGCCAGCAGCCCCTTAAGGGACAGGTGGACTGAAGCTTTCTTT	CASSPLRDRWTEAFF
TRBV2	TRBJ1-5	NA	NA	TGTGCCAGCAGTGCAGGTCGCTATAGCAATCAGCCCCAGCATTTT	CASSAGRYSNQPQHF
TRBV19	TRBJ1-3	NA	NA	TGTGCCAGTAGTATAGGTACTGGCGGAGACACCATATATTTT	CASSIGTGGDTIYF
TRBV5-6	TRBJ2-5	NA	NA	TGTGCCAGCAGCTTGTCGGCTAGGAGAGAGACCCAGTACTTC	CASSLSARRETQYF
TRBV7-6	TRBJ2-5	TRBD1	NA	TGTGCCAGCAGCTTATGGGACAGGGAGGGTTCAGAGACCCAGTACTTC	CASSLWDREGSETQYF
TRBV10-3	TRBJ1-1	NA	few	TGTGCCATCAGTGACCCTGTGAGGGTTGGAGAGACTGAAGCTTTCTTT	CAISDPVRVGETEAFF
TRBV5-4	TRBJ2-3	NA	once	TGTGCCAGCAGCTCGGAGGGCTCTAGCACAGATACGCAGTATTTT	CASSSEGSSTDTQYF
TRBV2	TRBJ2-1	TRBD2	NA	TGTGCCAGCAGGGAAGGAGCGGGAGGCCCATTGAATGAGCAGTTCTTC	CASREGAGGPLNEQFF
TRBV29-1	TRBJ2-2	NA	NA	TGCAGCGTTGAAAAAGCGGACCCGACCACCGGGGAGCTGTTTTTT	CSVEKADPTTGELFF
TRBV6-5	TRBJ2-5	TRBD2	NA	TGTGCCAGCACCCGCGGCGGGAGGGTCGGAGAGACCCAGTACTTC	CASTRGGRVGETQYF
TRBV11-2	TRBJ1-2	TRBD1	NA	TGTGCCAGCAGCTTAGCACAGGGGAACGGCTACACCTTC	CASSLAQGNGYTF
TRBV11-2	TRBJ1-1	TRBD1	NA	TGTGCCAGCAGCTCAGGGCGGACAGGGACAAATGAAGCTTTCTTT	CASSSGRTGTNEAFF
TRBV11-2	TRBJ2-5	NA	NA	TGTGCCAGCAGCCAGAGGGGGGAGACCCAGTACTTC	CASSQRGETQYF
TRBV25-1	TRBJ1-2	TRBD1	NA	TGTGCCAGCTCTACCCAAGGGGGCAGCTATGGCTACACCTTC	CASSTQGGSYGYTF
TRBV19	TRBJ2-1	TRBD2	few	TGTGCCAGTAGTACATCGGGACTAGCGGGGAGAAATGAGCAGTTCTTC	CASSTSGLAGRNEQFF
TRBV28	TRBJ1-4	NA	NA	TGTGCCAGCAGTTTAGGCGGGCAAAATGAAAAACTGTTTTTT	CASSLGGQNEKLFF
TRBV6-5	TRBJ2-1	NA	NA	TGTGCCAGCAGTATGTGGGCCCTTACTGACAATGAGCAGTTCTTC	CASSMWALTDNEQFF
TRBV19	TRBJ1-1	NA	NA	TGTGCCAGTACCACAGGTGGGGTTAGAACTGAAGCTTTCTTT	CASTTGGVRTEAFF
TRBV30	TRBJ2-7	NA	NA	TGTGCCTGGAGTGTACTCGACGAGCAGTACTTC	CAWSVLDEQYF
TRBV20-1	TRBJ2-1	TRBD2	NA	TGCAGTGCTAGTCCACTAGCGAGCGCTTACAATGAGCAGTTCTTC	CSASPLASAYNEQFF
TRBV20-1	TRBJ2-1	TRBD2	NA	TGCAGTGCTAGTGAGGGAGGGCATTTCCCATTCTTC	CSASEGGHFPFF